This T cell receptor beta chain was documented in a study of T-cell memory formation after mild COVID-19. Study details: Clustering of TCRs was largely donor specific. Study outcomes and limitations: Of the contracting clones, CD4+ ones lay mainly in CM and EM, and CD8+ ones in EMRA. CD4/CD8 balance characterized clones contracting day 15 to 85, and CD4+ skew characterized later expanders.

With respect to this clonotype: Its antigen is currently unknown.

5'RACE with constant-segment primers built TCRalpha and TCRbeta cDNA libraries with UMIs. TCRdb processed the 5' RACE reads anew with MiXCR; each CDR3 protein has one entry. The table includes approximately 210,000 distinct CDR3 sequences, more than 25% detected once. Trimming cost V 5 bases and J 7 bases, with 13 bases left between them. In germline, CDR1 is SGHRS, CDR2 YFSETQ. CDR3 length: 13 residues. This sequence originates from an adult woman who had mild COVID-19 (a few samples of this study predate the infection). Cell type and time point are not known. Sequencing was done on a sample of PBMCs or a T cell subset sorted from them (not recorded which). The chain employs TRBV5-1 and TRBJ1-5; D remains ambiguous. Here the CDR3 DNA reads TGCGCCAGCAGGCCCACACCGTGGCAGCCCCAGCATTTT. This gives the protein CASRPTPWQPQHF.